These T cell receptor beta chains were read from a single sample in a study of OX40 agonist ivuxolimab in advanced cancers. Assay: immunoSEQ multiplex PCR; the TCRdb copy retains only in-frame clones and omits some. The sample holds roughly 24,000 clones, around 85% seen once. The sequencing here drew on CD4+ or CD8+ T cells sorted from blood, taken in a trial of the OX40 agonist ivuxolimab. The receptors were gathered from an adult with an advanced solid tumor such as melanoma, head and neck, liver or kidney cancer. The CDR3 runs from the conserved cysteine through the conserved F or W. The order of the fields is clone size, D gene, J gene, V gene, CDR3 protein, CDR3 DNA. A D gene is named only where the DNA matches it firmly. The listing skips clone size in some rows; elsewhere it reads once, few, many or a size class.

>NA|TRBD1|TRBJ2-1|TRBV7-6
CASSTRDRLYNEQFF
TGTGCCAGCAGCACACGGGACAGGCTCTACAATGAGCAGTTCTTC
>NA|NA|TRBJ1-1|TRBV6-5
CASSYSEGARTEAFF
TGTGCCAGCAGTTACTCCGAAGGGGCGCGCACTGAAGCTTTCTTT
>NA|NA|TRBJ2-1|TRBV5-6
CASTDWDEQFF
TGTGCCAGCACCGACTGGGATGAGCAGTTCTTC
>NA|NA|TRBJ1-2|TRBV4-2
CASSQAGGPAGYTF
TGTGCCAGCAGCCAAGCCGGAGGGCCGGCTGGCTACACCTTC
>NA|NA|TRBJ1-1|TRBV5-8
CASGYRVNEAFF
TGTGCCAGCGGATACAGGGTGAATGAAGCTTTCTTT
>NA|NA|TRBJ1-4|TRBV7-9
CASSFRGTSEKLFF
TGTGCCAGCAGCTTCAGGGGCACGTCTGAAAAACTGTTTTTT
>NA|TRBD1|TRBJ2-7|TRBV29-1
CSVVPGQTYEQYF
TGCAGCGTTGTGCCGGGACAGACCTACGAGCAGTACTTC
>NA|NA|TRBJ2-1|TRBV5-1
CASRRTARGDNEQFF
TGCGCCAGCAGACGGACAGCTAGAGGGGACAATGAGCAGTTCTTC
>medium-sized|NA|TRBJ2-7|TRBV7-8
CASSLWSGGSYEQYF
TGTGCCAGCAGCTTATGGTCTGGCGGCTCCTACGAGCAGTACTTC
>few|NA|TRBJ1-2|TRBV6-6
CASGFGGITF
TGTGCCAGCGGGTTCGGTGGCATCACCTTC
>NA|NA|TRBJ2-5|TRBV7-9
CASSITPGRTQYF
TGTGCCAGCAGCATCACCCCCGGGAGGACCCAGTACTTC
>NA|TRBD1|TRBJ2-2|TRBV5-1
CASRDRDRDTGELFF
TGCGCCAGCAGAGACCGGGACAGGGACACCGGGGAGCTGTTTTTT
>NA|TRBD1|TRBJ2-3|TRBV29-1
CSDRQAGTGWADTQYF
TGCAGCGACCGACAAGCAGGGACAGGGTGGGCAGATACGCAGTATTTT
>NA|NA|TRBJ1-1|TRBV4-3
CASSHWRSAEAFF
TGCGCCAGCAGCCATTGGAGGTCCGCTGAAGCTTTCTTT
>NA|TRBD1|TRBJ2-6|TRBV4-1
CASSQTGDGANVLTF
TGCGCCAGCAGCCAAACAGGGGATGGGGCCAACGTCCTGACTTTC
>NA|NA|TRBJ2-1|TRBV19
CASSIGGSYNEQFF
TGTGCCAGTAGTATAGGGGGGTCGTACAATGAGCAGTTCTTC
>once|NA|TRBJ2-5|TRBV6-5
CASSYGETQYF
TGTGCCAGCAGTTATGGAGAGACCCAGTACTTC
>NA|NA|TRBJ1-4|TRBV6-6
CASGGGPSPEKLFF
TGTGCCAGCGGGGGAGGACCATCTCCTGAAAAACTGTTTTTT
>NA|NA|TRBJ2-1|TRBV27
CASSLSRKYNEQFF
TGTGCCAGCAGTTTATCGCGGAAATACAATGAGCAGTTCTTC
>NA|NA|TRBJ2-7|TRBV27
CASSWGLEQYF
TGTGCCAGCAGTTGGGGACTGGAGCAGTACTTC
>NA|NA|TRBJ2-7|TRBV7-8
CASSPVRGLHEQYF
TGTGCCAGCAGCCCTGTCAGGGGTCTCCACGAGCAGTACTTC
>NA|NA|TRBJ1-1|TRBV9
CASSAAPGAEAFF
TGTGCCAGCAGCGCCGCCCCGGGGGCTGAAGCTTTCTTT
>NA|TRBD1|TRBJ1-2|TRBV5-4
CASSSWTGGEGYTF
TGTGCCAGCAGCTCTTGGACAGGGGGCGAGGGCTACACCTTC
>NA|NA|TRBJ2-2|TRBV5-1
CASSWALQPPTGELFF
TGCGCCAGCAGCTGGGCTCTCCAACCTCCCACCGGGGAGCTGTTTTTT
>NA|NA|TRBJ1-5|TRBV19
CASSILANSNQPQHF
TGTGCCAGTAGTATTTTAGCAAATAGCAATCAGCCCCAGCATTTT
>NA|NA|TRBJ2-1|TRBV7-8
CASSPLVTVYNEQFF
TGTGCCAGCAGCCCACTGGTGACAGTTTACAATGAGCAGTTCTTC
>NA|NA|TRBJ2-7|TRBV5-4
CASSLGNEQYF
TGTGCCAGCAGCTTGGGGAACGAGCAGTACTTC
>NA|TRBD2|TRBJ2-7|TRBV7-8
CASSSVLAGASYEQYF
TGTGCCAGCAGCTCGGTACTAGCGGGAGCCTCCTACGAGCAGTACTTC
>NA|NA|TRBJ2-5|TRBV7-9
CASSLTLRGPQETQYF
TGTGCCAGCAGCTTAACGCTGCGGGGGCCCCAAGAGACCCAGTACTTC
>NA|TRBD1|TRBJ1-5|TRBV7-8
CASSSGGATSGQPQHF
TGTGCCAGCAGCTCAGGGGGGGCTACGTCCGGGCAGCCCCAGCATTTT
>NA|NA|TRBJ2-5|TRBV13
CASSFQVQETQYF
TGTGCCAGCAGCTTCCAGGTCCAAGAGACCCAGTACTTC
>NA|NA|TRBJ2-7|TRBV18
CASSPPSAGYYEQYF
TGTGCCAGCTCACCACCTTCGGCAGGCTATTACGAGCAGTACTTC
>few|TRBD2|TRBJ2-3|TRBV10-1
CASSESLAGDPDTQYF
TGCGCCAGCAGTGAGTCGCTAGCGGGGGACCCAGATACGCAGTATTTT
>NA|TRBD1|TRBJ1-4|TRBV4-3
CASSPDRHGSTNEKLFF
TGCGCCAGCAGCCCGGACAGGCATGGCTCAACTAATGAAAAACTGTTTTTT
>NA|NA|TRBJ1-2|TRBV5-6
CASSTNTGNYGYTF
TGTGCCAGCAGCACCAACACAGGGAACTATGGCTACACCTTC
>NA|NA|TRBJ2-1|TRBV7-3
CASSTTGYNEQFF
TGTGCCAGCAGCACTACAGGGTACAATGAGCAGTTCTTC
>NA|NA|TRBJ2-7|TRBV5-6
CASSLNGHGIDEQYF
TGTGCCAGCAGCTTGAATGGACACGGGATAGACGAGCAGTACTTC
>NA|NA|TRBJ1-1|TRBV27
CASSLLGDTEAFF
TGTGCCAGCAGTTTGTTGGGAGACACTGAAGCTTTCTTT
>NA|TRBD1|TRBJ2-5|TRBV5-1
CASSFQGAVGETQYF
TGCGCCAGCAGCTTTCAGGGGGCTGTTGGAGAGACCCAGTACTTC
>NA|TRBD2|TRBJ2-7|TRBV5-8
CASSFALLAEGYEQYF
TGTGCCAGCAGCTTCGCCTTACTAGCGGAGGGCTACGAGCAGTACTTC